The 7 T cell receptor beta chains in this list originate from one sample, sequenced in a study of blood T cell repertoires in COVID-19 (dated by TCRdb to the early 2020s). The library was prepared using the immunoSEQ multiplex PCR assay. Drawn from immuneACCESS, this table holds only the in-frame rearrangements with V and J called that TCRdb kept. Clones are partly lost; checked studies trace under half to an unresolved V gene and leave the rest unexplained. For this sample there are under 150,000 clones; about 85% appear just once. The ten largest clones take up about 9.5% of the sample. Sequencing was performed on peripheral blood. The origin of the receptors is a man aged 35 to 55 with active or convalescent COVID-19.

This chain joins TRBV5-4 and TRBJ2-1; TRBD2 matches 12 bases. The CDR3 is made up of 17 amino acids. CDR1 is SGHNT, CDR2 YYREEE, per germline (reference sequence). Germline trimming cut 2 bases from V and 7 bases from J; bases unmatched to any gene: 10. The CDR3 DNA sequence: TGTGCCAGCAGCTTTCCTAGCGGGGGGGCGGCTGGAAATGAGCAGTTCTTC. It specifies CASSFPSGGAAGNEQFF.

The chain carries TRBV27 and TRBJ2-5; 9 nucleotides align to TRBD2. The CDR3 runs 13 residues. CDR1 is MNHEY and CDR2 is SMNVEV in the germline V gene (reference sequence). V trimming: 6 bases; J trimming: 6 bases; junction bases outside the gene matches: 5. For the CDR3, the DNA is TGTGCCAGCAGGACGAGCGGGGGGCAGACCCAGTACTTC. This translates into CASRTSGGQTQYF.

The chain couples TRBV18 to TRBJ2-3; 12 positions match TRBD2. The V gene's germline CDR1 is KGHSH and CDR2 LQKENI. J gave up 8 bases and V 3 bases, and 6 bases lay outside the gene matches. The CDR3 is made up of 15 amino acids. The CDR3, as DNA: TGTGCCAGCTCACCCCCTAGCGGGGGGGGTGGTACGCAGTATTTT. It translates to CASSPPSGGGGTQYF.

J is TRBJ1-5 and V is TRBV7-9, with D maybe TRBD1 (6 bases). Trimming took 5 bases from V and 4 from J, leaving 12 bases between them. Germline lookup yields CDR1 SEHNR and CDR2 FQNEAQ (reference sequence). The CDR3 is made up of 14 amino acids. The CDR3 DNA follows: TGTGCCAGCAGCGAAGACCAGGGGAATCAGCCCCAGCATTTT. It translates to CASSEDQGNQPQHF.

This clone was detected only a few times. This chain links TRBV6-5 with TRBJ1-2; unclear D gene. This CDR3 is 13 amino acids long. V was pared by 6 bases and J by 6 bases, with 14 bases between. CDR1 and CDR2 from the germline V gene are MNHEY and SVGAGI. The CDR3 is CASRPPRVNGYTF. CDR3 DNA: TGTGCCAGCAGACCCCCGAGAGTGAATGGCTACACCTTC.

This chain uses TRBV6-5 with TRBJ2-2; D call uncertain. The CDR3 runs 13 residues. Germline CDR1 is MNHEY and CDR2 is SVGAGI. Between the trimmed V and J ends, which lost 6 bases and 1 base, there was a span of 6 bases. CDR3 residues: CASSHRNTGELFF. DNA of the CDR3: TGTGCCAGCAGCCACAGGAACACCGGGGAGCTGTTTTTT.

This clone was found once. Because the CDR3's place on the DNA is in doubt, the DNA is left out and the CDR3 is given as listed by TCRdb. The rearrangement links TRBV29-1 to TRBJ2-4; TRBD2 reflects the table's D call only, with no check against the DNA. The V gene's germline CDR1 is SQVTM and CDR2 ANQGSEA. The CDR3 totals 14 residues, both ends included. CDR3 sequence: CSVRFGGVKNIQYF.